Presented here are 21 T cell receptor beta chains from one specimen sequenced in a study of regulatory T cells in long-lasting Graves disease. Sample time point: newly diagnosed GD, antithyroid drugs for less than 3 months. TCR sequences were obtained from RNA taken from PBMCs. CDR3 regions were amplified by Arm-PCR using iRepertoire HTBI primers to build TCR beta libraries. MiXCR, applied by TCRdb to the multiplex PCR reads, yields one record per CDR3 protein. In the table there are 250,000 to 300,000 distinct CDR3 sequences, roughly 18% of which are singletons. This sample also appeared in a second study, on T cells in Graves' hyperthyroidism and ophthalmopathy.

The source was peripheral blood mononuclear cells (PBMCs), collected at new diagnosis, from a patient treated with antithyroid drugs. All receptors derive from a woman in her thirties with Graves disease.

With regard to this clonotype: Sequence at one end of the junction differs from germline and may be a read error. The chain uses TRBV28 and TRBJ1-1, with TRBD1 identical over 10 bases. Germline lookup yields CDR1 MDHEN and CDR2 SYDVKM. This CDR3 is 15 amino acids long. CDR3 loop: CANSFPGQGYAEAFF. The CDR3 DNA follows: TGTGCCAACAGTTTCCCGGGACAGGGGTATGCTGAAGCTTTCTTT.

This clonotype was seen only a few times. The rearrangement uses TRBV19 and TRBJ2-5, with 8 nucleotides matching TRBD1. From germline, CDR1 is LNHDA and CDR2 SQIVND (reference sequence). J was trimmed by 0 bases and V by 3 bases; bases with no gene match: 0. The CDR3 is made up of 14 amino acids. CDR3 in DNA: TGTGCCAGTAGTATGGGACAGGACCAAGAGACCCAGTACTTC. Its protein product is CASSMGQDQETQYF. The variable domain in full, completed from reference TRBV19 and TRBJ2-5, reads DGGITQSPKYLFRKEGQNVTLSCEQNLNHDAMYWYRQDPGQGLRLIYYSQIVNDFQKGDIAEGYSVSREKKESFPLTVTSAQKNPTAFYLCASSMGQDQETQYFGPGTRLLVL.

The table lists this clonotype with many counts. The CDR3 loop reads CASSIYPKDGNEQFF. The CDR3 DNA reads as TGTGCCAGTAGTATCTACCCGAAGGACGGAAATGAGCAGTTCTTC. V and J are TRBV19 and TRBJ2-1; D gene unclear. The CDR3 loop spans 15 amino acids. Deletions cut 3 bases from V and 7 bases from J, with 16 bases between. Per the germline V gene, CDR1 is LNHDA and CDR2 is SQIVND (reference sequence). Looking up the rest from reference TRBV19 and TRBJ2-1 gives the full variable domain: DGGITQSPKYLFRKEGQNVTLSCEQNLNHDAMYWYRQDPGQGLRLIYYSQIVNDFQKGDIAEGYSVSREKKESFPLTVTSAQKNPTAFYLCASSIYPKDGNEQFFGPGTRLTVL.

This clonotype was counted at least ten times. The gene calls are TRBV25-1 and TRBJ2-6; the D is unclear. The germline V and J ends were trimmed by 5 bases and 3 bases, with 14 bases remaining between them. The CDR3 has 16 amino acids. Looked up from germline, CDR1 is MGHDK and CDR2 is SYGVNS. DNA for the CDR3: TGTGCCAGCAGTAAAGTCCGGTGGGATGGGGCCAACGTCCTGACTTTC. Translating gives CASSKVRWDGANVLTF.

The chain combines TRBV2 with TRBJ2-3; 10 bases line up with TRBD1. The CDR3 sequence is 16 residues long. Germline CDR1 and CDR2: SNHLY and FYNNEI. Losses at the gene ends were 6 bases for V and 3 bases for J; bases not matched to a gene: 9. CDR3 protein: CASRPGQGSGTDTQYF. The CDR3 DNA reads TGTGCCAGCAGGCCGGGACAGGGGTCTGGAACAGATACGCAGTATTTT. Full variable domain (missing parts from reference TRBV2 and TRBJ2-3): EPEVTQTPSHQVTQMGQEVILRCVPISNHLYFYWYRQILGQKVEFLVSFYNNEISEKSEIFDDQFSVERPDGSNFTLKIRSTKLEDSAMYFCASRPGQGSGTDTQYFGPGTRLTVL.

There are many counts of this clonotype. The V gene is TRBV20-1, the J gene TRBJ2-1; 7 bases fit TRBD2. The V gene's germline CDR1 is DFQATT and CDR2 SNEGSKA (reference sequence). The CDR3 runs to 14 residues. J was trimmed by 0 bases and V by 4 bases; bases with no gene match: 3. The CDR3 here is CSANGDYSYNEQFF. The CDR3 DNA reads as TGCAGTGCTAATGGGGACTACTCCTACAATGAGCAGTTCTTC.

The V and J genes are TRBV3-1 and TRBJ1-2, with 7 positions matching TRBD1. Germline CDR1 is LGHDT and CDR2 is YNNKEL (reference sequence). CDR3 length: 14 amino acids. V was pared by 4 bases and J by 7 bases, with 9 bases of the junction left unmatched. CDR3 amino acids: CASSPGTDAFGYTF. CDR3 DNA sequence: TGTGCCAGCAGCCCCGGGACAGACGCCTTTGGCTACACCTTC.

This clonotype was seen ten or more times. The chain has TRBV3-1 and TRBJ1-1; D might be TRBD1 (6 bases). Trimming left V 4 bases short and J 5 bases short, with 14 bases between. The CDR3 length is 14 residues. Germline assignment: CDR1 LGHDT and CDR2 YNNKEL (reference sequence). CDR3 sequence reads: CASSPLGAYTEAFF. CDR3 coding DNA: TGTGCCAGCAGCCCTCTGGGGGCTTATACTGAAGCTTTCTTT.

This clonotype was found many times. The chain carries TRBV9 and TRBJ2-5, with 9 bases fitting TRBD1. V shed 2 bases, J shed 1 base, and the junction held 9 bases outside the gene matches. Germline lookup yields CDR1 SGDLS and CDR2 YYNGEE. This CDR3 has 17 amino acids. The CDR3 protein is CASSVEPGQGTQETQYF. The CDR3 DNA follows: TGTGCCAGCAGCGTTGAACCGGGACAGGGAACCCAAGAGACCCAGTACTTC.

This clonotype was seen at least ten times. The chain uses TRBV7-2 and TRBJ2-1; 10 bases are shared with TRBD1. Losses at the gene ends were 0 bases for V and 5 bases for J; bases not matched to a gene: 4. CDR3 length: 16 residues. Germline V gives CDR1 SGHTA, CDR2 FQGNSA. CDR3 nucleotides: TGTGCCAGCAGCTTAGCCGGGACAGGGGCCAACAATGAGCAGTTCTTC. It translates to CASSLAGTGANNEQFF. The whole variable domain, filled in from reference TRBV7-2 and TRBJ2-1, reads GAGVSQSPSNKVTEKGKDVELRCDPISGHTALYWYRQSLGQGLEFLIYFQGNSAPDKSGLPSDRFSAERTGGSVSTLTIQRTQQEDSAVYLCASSLAGTGANNEQFFGPGTRLTVL.

This clonotype has ten or more counts. The CDR3 nucleotides are TGTGCCAGCAGCCTACGAAGCCCGGGAGGAATGAACACTGAAGCTTTCTTT. This translates into CASSLRSPGGMNTEAFF. The rearrangement joins TRBV3-1 to TRBJ1-1; D is unclear. The CDR3 runs 17 residues. V was clipped by 4 bases and J by 0 bases, with 18 bases between them. In germline, CDR1 is LGHDT, CDR2 YNNKEL (reference sequence). The complete variable domain, with remaining parts taken from reference TRBV3-1 and TRBJ1-1, reads DTAVSQTPKYLVTQMGNDKSIKCEQNLGHDTMYWYKQDSKKFLKIMFSYNNKELIINETVPNRFSPKSPDKAHLNLHINSLELGDSAVYFCASSLRSPGGMNTEAFFGQGTRLTVV.

With respect to this clonotype: A far larger clone is off by one base, so a read error is likely. The J gene is TRBJ2-5, the V gene TRBV15; either TRBD1 or TRBD2 may fit D (5 bases each). CDR3 length: 14 residues. Germline V gene sequence: CDR1 LNHNV, CDR2 YYDKDF (reference sequence). CDR3 DNA: TGTGCCACCAGCAGAGGGGGGACCGCAAATGAGCAGTCCTTC. Encoded protein: CATSRGGTANEQSF.

This clonotype occurred many times. The J gene is TRBJ2-1, the V gene TRBV7-6; no firm D call. The germline V gene has CDR1 SGHVS and CDR2 FNYEAQ. The CDR3 runs 14 residues. Between the trimmed V and J ends, which lost 1 base and 6 bases, there was a span of 10 bases. The CDR3 coding sequence is TGTGCCAGCAGCTTAGGGTATTGGCGCAATGAGCAGTTCTTC. Encoded protein: CASSLGYWRNEQFF.

This clonotype has at least ten counts. The rearrangement links TRBV3-1 to TRBJ1-4; perhaps TRBD1 as D (5 bases). CDR3 length: 15 residues. Trimming left V 2 bases short and J 5 bases short, with 12 bases between. Germline V lookup: CDR1 LGHDT, CDR2 YNNKEL (reference sequence). The CDR3 here is CASSQTPGPNEKLFF. The CDR3 nucleotides are TGTGCCAGCAGCCAAACCCCAGGGCCGAATGAAAAACTGTTTTTT.

Points on this clonotype: A single base is all that separates this from a far larger clone, so a read error is likely. J is TRBJ2-7 and V is TRBV7-9, with a tentative D call TRBD2 (5 bases). V was cut by 2 bases and J by 9 bases, with 17 bases left in between. Germline V lookup: CDR1 SEHNR, CDR2 FQNEAQ (reference sequence). The CDR3 runs 14 residues. CDR3: CASSLMGMSGGQYF. The DNA for the CDR3 is TGTGCCAGCAGCTTAATGGGTATGAGCGGCGGGCAGTACTTC.

This clonotype has ten or more counts. The CDR3 bases are TGCAGCGTTCAGCAGGCCTCGGGCACTGAAGCTTTCTTT. As protein: CSVQQASGTEAFF. The rearrangement joins TRBV29-1 to TRBJ1-1; no reliable D call. Between the trimmed V and J ends, which lost 5 bases and 4 bases, there was a span of 14 bases. The CDR3 runs to 13 residues. CDR1 SQVTM and CDR2 ANQGSEA come from the germline V gene.

This clonotype was recorded many times. The chain uses TRBV11-3 and TRBJ2-3; D tentatively fits TRBD1 or TRBD2 (5 bases each). The germline gives CDR1 SGHNT, CDR2 YENEEA. The CDR3 runs to 15 residues. Trimming took off 3 bases at V and 0 bases at J, with 10 bases between the two ends. The CDR3 here is CASSFDGGSTDTQYF. The CDR3 DNA is TGTGCCAGCAGCTTTGATGGGGGTAGCACAGATACGCAGTATTTT.

In regard to this clonotype: This may arise from a read error, as a much more abundant clone is one base away. The rearrangement joins TRBV5-5 to TRBJ2-4; no reliable D call. The CDR3 is 12 residues long. The germline V gene has CDR1 SGHKS and CDR2 YYEKEE (reference sequence). The V end was cut by 5 bases, the J end by 13 bases, with 16 bases between. CDR3 sequence: CASRATATEQYF. The CDR3 coding sequence is TGTGCCAGCAGGGCCACGGCTACAGAGCAGTACTTC.

This clonotype has ten or more counts. The chain uses TRBV19 and TRBJ1-5; D perhaps matches TRBD1 (5 bases). The CDR3 sequence is 15 residues long. The V gene lost 9 bases and the J gene lost 3 bases, with 18 bases spanning the gap. Per the germline V gene, CDR1 is LNHDA and CDR2 is SQIVND (reference sequence). In DNA, the CDR3 is TGTGCCAGCGCTATCCCGGGACTTTACAATCAGCCCCAGCATTTT. This sequence encodes CASAIPGLYNQPQHF.

The chain links TRBV28 to TRBJ1-5, with a weak D call TRBD1 (5 bases). Deletions cut 4 bases from V and 7 bases from J, with 11 bases between. Per the germline V gene, CDR1 is MDHEN and CDR2 is SYDVKM. CDR3 length: 13 residues. CDR3 in DNA: TGTGCCAGCAGTTCAGGGTGGGAGCAGCCCCAGCATTTT. Translation gives CASSSGWEQPQHF.

This clonotype showed up many times. J is TRBJ1-1 and V is TRBV19; D is possibly TRBD1 (5 bases). With 5 bases removed from V and 5 bases from J, the gap between germline ends came to 21 bases. CDR1 LNHDA and CDR2 SQIVND come from the germline V gene (reference sequence). The CDR3 has 16 amino acids. The CDR3 DNA reads TGTGCCAGTAGTCCCTCTTTGTGGCAGGGCCTTACTGAAGCTTTCTTT. This sequence encodes CASSPSLWQGLTEAFF.